These T cell receptor beta chains were read from a single sample in a study of post-analysis software for immune sequencing data. Via MiXCR, TCRdb re-called the PCR reads, giving one row per CDR3 protein. This table holds some 800,000 distinct CDR3 sequences, around 42% found once. Sequencing was carried out using blood. Every receptor here comes from a girl aged 10 to 17 with multiple sclerosis. Both conserved end residues are part of each CDR3. A D gene is named only where the DNA matches it firmly. Size tells how often a clone was seen (once, few, many) or the class of an expanded clone, and some rows leave it out.

TGTGCCAGCAGTTTCGGGACAGGGTTTGACTACGAGCAGTACTTC,CASSFGTGFDYEQYF,.,TRBD1,TRBJ2-7,TRBV12-3/TRBV12-4
TGTGCCAGCTCAGCTGGTGGGAGCTACAATCAGCCCCAGCATTTT,CASSAGGSYNQPQHF,.,.,TRBJ1-5,TRBV18
TGTGCCATCATGGGGACAGGGGAGAGTTCTGGGGCCAACGTCCTGACTTTC,CAIMGTGESSGANVLTF,few,TRBD1,TRBJ2-6,TRBV10-3
TGCAGTGCCCTCGGTCGTCCGGCCGGTAATTCACCCCTCCACTTT,CSALGRPAGNSPLHF,.,.,TRBJ1-6,TRBV20-1
TGTGCCAGCAGGACGGACAGTGAAGCTTTCTTT,CASRTDSEAFF,few,.,TRBJ1-1,TRBV5-5
TGTGCCAGCAGCTTAGTGAGGGACTATGGCTACACCTTC,CASSLVRDYGYTF,.,.,TRBJ1-2,TRBV7-9
TGTGCCAGCAGACAGATAGCCCGGGGCCCTTTCCCCCTCCACTTT,CASRQIARGPFPLHF,.,.,TRBJ1-6,TRBV5-5
TGCAGTGCCAGGAGGGGTAGCGTCGATACGCAGTATTTT,CSARRGSVDTQYF,.,.,TRBJ2-3,TRBV20-1
TGTGCCAGCAGTCGGACTAGCGGGCCCTACGAGCAGTACTTC,CASSRTSGPYEQYF,many,TRBD2,TRBJ2-7,TRBV12-3/TRBV12-4
TGTGCCAGCAGCTTCACAGCGGGAGAGGGCGAGCAGTACTTC,CASSFTAGEGEQYF,.,TRBD2,TRBJ2-7,TRBV7-9
TGTGCCATCACCCTCGGGCGGGGAGATGAGGATGAGCAGTTCTTC,CAITLGRGDEDEQFF,many,.,TRBJ2-1,TRBV10-3
TGTGCCGGCAGCTTAAACCCCACAGGAGACTACGAGCAGTACTTC,CAGSLNPTGDYEQYF,.,.,TRBJ2-7,TRBV13
TGTGCCAGCAGCTCCCCGACTAGTGGGAGTCGGAACCAAGAGACCCAGTACTTC,CASSSPTSGSRNQETQYF,.,.,TRBJ2-5,TRBV9
TGCGCCAGCAGCCAAGATGTTCCCGCAGGGGGAATGGGCTACACCTTC,CASSQDVPAGGMGYTF,few,TRBD1,TRBJ1-2,TRBV4-3
TGCAGCGTTGAGGAACAGGGGTACGAGCAGTACTTC,CSVEEQGYEQYF,.,TRBD1,TRBJ2-7,TRBV29-1
TGTGCCATCACCGAGACGGGACAGGGCTTCTATGGCTACACCTTC,CAITETGQGFYGYTF,.,TRBD1,TRBJ1-2,TRBV10-3
TGTGCCAGCACGGACAGGGCGAACACCGGGGAGCTGTTTTTT,CASTDRANTGELFF,few,TRBD1,TRBJ2-2,TRBV7-2
TGTGCCAGCAGTTTACAGACTAGCGGGAGGGACCCCGAGGGCACAGATACGCAGTATTTT,CASSLQTSGRDPEGTDTQYF,.,TRBD2,TRBJ2-3,TRBV27
TGCGCCAGCAGCCAAGATGCCCGGGGCGAGACCCAGTACTTC,CASSQDARGETQYF,few,.,TRBJ2-5,TRBV4-3
TGTGCCAGCAGCGCCAGGAGTGGGCCCACAGATACGCAGTATTTT,CASSARSGPTDTQYF,.,.,TRBJ2-3,TRBV11-2
TGTGCCAGCAGCTTGGAGGACGGGAAGGAACCCGCCAACGTCCTGACTTTC,CASSLEDGKEPANVLTF,few,.,TRBJ2-6,TRBV5-5
TGTGCCAGCAGCCTGGGACATGCGAACACTGAAGCTTTCTTT,CASSLGHANTEAFF,.,.,TRBJ1-1,TRBV7-8
TGTGCCAGCAACTCGGGGAGGGTTAACTATGGCTACACCTTC,CASNSGRVNYGYTF,.,.,TRBJ1-2,TRBV28
TGCAGCGTTGTTGGGGCGACTAGCGGTTACACAGATACGCAGTATTTT,CSVVGATSGYTDTQYF,few,TRBD2,TRBJ2-3,TRBV29-1
TGCAGCGTTGAAGAGCGGGAGGGACGGGAGCAGTACTTC,CSVEEREGREQYF,many,TRBD2,TRBJ2-7,TRBV29-1
TGCGCCAGCAGCCATTGGGGGAGCACAGATACGCAGTATTTT,CASSHWGSTDTQYF,few,.,TRBJ2-3,TRBV4-3
TGCAGTGCTAGCGGGACTAGCGGGAGCTCCTACAATGAGCAGTTCTTC,CSASGTSGSSYNEQFF,few,TRBD2,TRBJ2-1,TRBV20-1
TGTGCCAGCAGCCGACGACCCCCACCGGGACTAGCGTTTGGTGAGCAGTTCTTC,CASSRRPPPGLAFGEQFF,.,TRBD2,TRBJ2-1,TRBV6-2/TRBV6-3
TGCGCCAGCAGCCTCACTGTAGCGAACCAAGAGACCCAGTACTTC,CASSLTVANQETQYF,few,.,TRBJ2-5,TRBV4-3
TGCAGCGTGGGCAGGGGGCGAGAGACCCAGTACTTC,CSVGRGRETQYF,.,TRBD1,TRBJ2-5,TRBV29-1
TGTGCCAGCAGGAACGGGGCGGTTTCCTACGAGCAGTACTTC,CASRNGAVSYEQYF,.,.,TRBJ2-7,TRBV6-5
TGCGCCAGCAGCTGGTTCGGGGCAAATCAGCCCCAGCATTTT,CASSWFGANQPQHF,once,.,TRBJ1-5,TRBV5-1
TGTGCCAGCAGCGTAGCTACCGGAGAGACCCAGTACTTC,CASSVATGETQYF,.,.,TRBJ2-5,TRBV9
TGCAGCGTTGACTGGGACAGCAAAGAGACCCAGTACTTC,CSVDWDSKETQYF,.,TRBD1,TRBJ2-5,TRBV29-1
TGCAGCGTTGAAGCCGCCTTGGTTAGCGGCTTATACAATGAGCAGTTCTTC,CSVEAALVSGLYNEQFF,few,.,TRBJ2-1,TRBV29-1
TGCAGTGCTAGCGGGGCCTACGAGCAGTACTTC,CSASGAYEQYF,few,.,TRBJ2-7,TRBV20-1
TGCAGCGCAGGACAGGGGATACCAGGCTACACCTTC,CSAGQGIPGYTF,few,TRBD1,TRBJ1-2,TRBV29-1
TGTGCCAGCAGCCAGATTAACAGGGAGACCCAGTACTTC,CASSQINRETQYF,few,.,TRBJ2-5,TRBV28
TGTGCCAGCATACGGGACAGGGCGTCCTATGGCTACACCTTC,CASIRDRASYGYTF,.,TRBD1,TRBJ1-2,TRBV6-1
TGTGCCAGCAGCTTAGAAATAGGGGGAGGGCAGCCCCAGCATTTT,CASSLEIGGGQPQHF,.,.,TRBJ1-5,TRBV7-2
TGTGCCAGCAGTTACTCCAGGGTAAGGAGCACTGAAGCTTTCTTT,CASSYSRVRSTEAFF,.,.,TRBJ1-1,TRBV6-6
TGTGCCAGCAGCGGCAAATCCGGGACAGTGAACACTGAAGCTTTCTTT,CASSGKSGTVNTEAFF,few,TRBD1,TRBJ1-1,TRBV11-1
TGTGCCAGCAGTTTGACGGAAGGGGCCCACTACGAGCAGTACTTC,CASSLTEGAHYEQYF,.,.,TRBJ2-7,TRBV28
TGTGCCAGCAGCTTGCACCGTGCTAGCGGGATAATCTCCTACGAGCAGTACTTC,CASSLHRASGIISYEQYF,.,TRBD2,TRBJ2-7,TRBV5-5
TGTGCCAGCAGCTCCACCCAGATAGAGACCCAGTACTTC,CASSSTQIETQYF,many,.,TRBJ2-5,TRBV7-3
TGCAGTGCTGGGCTAGCGGGACGAGGGGATACGCAGTATTTT,CSAGLAGRGDTQYF,.,TRBD2,TRBJ2-3,TRBV20-1
TGTGCCATCAGTGAGAGTAGTGGGGCTAGCTGGAATGAGCAGTTCTTC,CAISESSGASWNEQFF,few,.,TRBJ2-1,TRBV10-3
TGTGCCATCAGTGTCCAGGGGTACGAGCAGTTCTTC,CAISVQGYEQFF,.,.,TRBJ2-1,TRBV10-3
TGTGCCACTAAAGGGGCGCGGGAGGACAATGAGCAGTTCTTC,CATKGAREDNEQFF,.,TRBD2,TRBJ2-1,TRBV24-1
TGCAGCGTTCCCGGGACAGGGGCTGGCTACACCTTC,CSVPGTGAGYTF,.,TRBD1,TRBJ1-2,TRBV29-1
TGTGCCAGCAGTTTATGGGCCAGGCCTGGAGGACGTACCTACGAGCAGTACTTC,CASSLWARPGGRTYEQYF,few,.,TRBJ2-7,TRBV12-3/TRBV12-4
TGTGCCAGCAGCAGGATCGGGACAGGGCGCTTCTACGAGCAGTACTTC,CASSRIGTGRFYEQYF,.,TRBD1,TRBJ2-7,TRBV27
TGTGCCAGCAGTCAGGGAGGGGGGAGCACCTACGAGCAGTACTTC,CASSQGGGSTYEQYF,.,.,TRBJ2-7,TRBV12-3/TRBV12-4
TGCAGCGTTGAGGCAGCCTCGGGCACTGAAGCTTTCTTT,CSVEAASGTEAFF,many,.,TRBJ1-1,TRBV29-1
TGTGCCAGCAGCCACAGGGGGGGAGGGCGAACTGAAGCTTTCTTT,CASSHRGGGRTEAFF,.,TRBD1,TRBJ1-1,TRBV3-1
TGTGCCAGCAGCTTAATTGGTAATGATGGCTACACCTTC,CASSLIGNDGYTF,few,.,TRBJ1-2,TRBV7-2
TGTGCCAGCAACGATGGGACTAGCGGGAGTAATGAGCAGTTCTTC,CASNDGTSGSNEQFF,few,TRBD2,TRBJ2-1,TRBV12-3/TRBV12-4
TGCGCCAGCAGCCATGGTCCCACAGATACGCAGTATTTT,CASSHGPTDTQYF,.,.,TRBJ2-3,TRBV4-3
TGTGCCAGCAGTGAAGGCCCTAGGACAGGCGTCTATGGCTACACCTTC,CASSEGPRTGVYGYTF,.,TRBD1,TRBJ1-2,TRBV6-1